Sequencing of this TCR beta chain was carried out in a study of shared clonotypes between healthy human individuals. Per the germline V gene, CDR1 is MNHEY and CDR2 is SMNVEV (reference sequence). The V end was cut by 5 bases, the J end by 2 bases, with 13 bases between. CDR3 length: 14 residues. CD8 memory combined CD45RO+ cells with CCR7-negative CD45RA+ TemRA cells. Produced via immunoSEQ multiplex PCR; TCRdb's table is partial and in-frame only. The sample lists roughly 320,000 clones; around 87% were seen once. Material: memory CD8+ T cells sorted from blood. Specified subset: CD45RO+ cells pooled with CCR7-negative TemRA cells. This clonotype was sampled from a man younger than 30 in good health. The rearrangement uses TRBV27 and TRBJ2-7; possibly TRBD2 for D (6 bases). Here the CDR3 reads CASSASGLPYEQYF. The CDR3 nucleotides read TGTGCCAGCAGTGCCTCGGGACTCCCCTACGAGCAGTACTTC.